Below, 12 T cell receptor beta chains from the same sample are listed, as sequenced in a study of CD8+CD57+ T cells in acquired aplastic anemia. Genomic DNA templated the TCR beta VDJ and CDR3 profiling. TCRdb re-called the reads with MiXCR, one entry per CDR3 protein. The table lists more than 250,000 distinct CDR3 sequences, 82% of them singletons. Selection for sequencing was limited to patients who had shown CD8+CD57+ cell expansion by flow cytometry. Material for sequencing was sorted CD4+, CD8+, or CD8+CD57+ T cells (not recorded which) from PBMCs. These receptors originate from a human donor with aplastic anemia.

The V and J genes are TRBV11-1 and TRBJ2-1, with a possible D match to TRBD1 (6 bases). The CDR3 runs to 16 residues. Germline values: CDR1 SGHAT, CDR2 FQDESV (reference sequence). Between the trimmed V and J ends, which lost 0 bases and 4 bases, there was a span of 13 bases. CDR3 DNA sequence: TGTGCCAGCAGCTTAGCTGGGACACTTAGTTACAATGAGCAGTTCTTC. Residues: CASSLAGTLSYNEQFF.

On this clonotype itself: The junction and the germline gene differ at one end; a read error may be behind it. The chain has TRBV7-8 and TRBJ2-1; perhaps TRBD2 as D (5 bases). This CDR3 region has 15 residues. The germline CDR1 and CDR2 sequences are SGHVS and FQNEAQ. The CDR3 loop is CASSIARGPYTEYFF. In DNA, the CDR3 is TGTGCCAGCAGCATAGCGAGAGGACCCTACACGGAGTATTTCTTC. The full variable domain, its missing parts supplied by reference TRBV7-8 and TRBJ2-1, is GAGVSQSPRYKVAKRGQDVALRCDPISGHVSLFWYQQALGQGPEFLTYFQNEAQLDKSGLPSDRFFAERPEGSVSTLKIQRTQQEDSAVYLCASSIARGPYTEYFFGPGTRLTVL.

In DNA, the CDR3 is TGTGCCAGCAGCTTTACTAGCGCCCTACTCTACGAGCAGTACTTC. Translation gives CASSFTSALLYEQYF. This sequence joins TRBV5-4 and TRBJ2-7, with TRBD2 identical over 7 bases. The CDR3 runs to 15 residues. Trimming took 2 bases from V and 3 from J; bases not matched to a gene: 8. CDR1 and CDR2 from the germline V gene are SGHNT and YYREEE (reference sequence). The variable domain in full, completed from reference TRBV5-4 and TRBJ2-7, reads ETGVTQSPTHLIKTRGQQVTLRCSSQSGHNTVSWYQQALGQGPQFIFQYYREEENGRGNFPPRFSGLQFPNYSSELNVNALELDDSALYLCASSFTSALLYEQYFGPGTRLTVT.

Worth noting for this clonotype: A read error may produce the germline difference seen at one junction end. The V call is TRBV7-3, the J call TRBJ2-4; D gene uncertain. Germline-derived CDR1 and CDR2 are SGHTA and FQGTGA. The CDR3 runs 12 residues. CDR3: CASGGAGNTQDF. CDR3 bases: TGTGCCAGCGGCGGTGCTGGGAACACTCAGGACTTC.

In the case of this clonotype: In this CDR3 the conserved last residue, phenylalanine or tryptophan, is missing, so a read error is likely. Because the CDR3's place on the DNA is in doubt, the DNA is left out and the CDR3 is given as listed by TCRdb. CDR3 residues: CASGGAGSNEQY. V gene TRBV7-4 combines with J gene TRBJ2-4; the DNA was not used to check the table's D call, TRBD1. The V gene's germline CDR1 is SGHVT and CDR2 SQSDAQ. The CDR3 length equals 12 residues, ends included.

CDR3 sequence: CASSPVGTSGDHDYNEQFF. The CDR3 nucleotides read TGTGCCAGCAGCCCCGTGGGGACTAGCGGGGACCATGACTACAATGAGCAGTTCTTC. The genes are TRBV9 and TRBJ2-1, with 13 bases fitting TRBD2. Germline V gene lookup returns CDR1 SGDLS and CDR2 YYNGEE. This CDR3 is built from 19 residues. Germline trimming cut 4 bases from V and 3 bases from J; bases unmatched to any gene: 13.

CDR3 nucleotide sequence: TGTGCCATCAGTGAGTCGGAGGCTGCCCAGTACCAAGAGACCCAGTACTTC. This sequence encodes CAISESEAAQYQETQYF. V usage is TRBV10-3 and J usage is TRBJ2-5; maybe TRBD2 (5 bases). The germline V gene has CDR1 ENHRY and CDR2 SYGVKD. Between the trimmed V and J ends, which lost 0 bases and 0 bases, there was a span of 14 bases. This CDR3 is 17 amino acids long.

Of note for this clonotype: This CDR3 is missing its conserved last phenylalanine or tryptophan, likely due to a read error. It is unclear where the CDR3 begins or ends on the DNA, so no DNA is shown, and the CDR3 is as TCRdb lists it. J is TRBJ2-3 and V is TRBV2. Germline CDR1 SNHLY, CDR2 FYNNEI. The length of the CDR3 is 13 amino acids, counting both ends. The CDR3 loop reads CASGVTSTDTKYL.

The J gene is TRBJ2-3, the V gene TRBV7-3; tentatively, D is TRBD1 or TRBD2 (5 bases each). CDR1 and CDR2 (germline): SGHTA, FQGTGA. The CDR3 consists of 13 residues. V was shortened by 6 bases and J by 13 bases, with 20 bases between the two germline ends. The CDR3 region is CASRYGVTGNKYF. For the CDR3, the DNA is TGTGCCAGCAGGTACGGGGTCACAGGTAACAAGTATTTT.

The V call is TRBV9, the J call TRBJ2-5; tentatively, D is TRBD1 (5 bases). Germline V gene data show CDR1 as SGDLS and CDR2 as YYNGEE. V lost 0 bases and J 8 bases, leaving 17 bases between the germline ends. This CDR3 spans 15 amino acids. CDR3 amino acids: CASSVAHADTDTQYF. The CDR3 DNA reads as TGTGCCAGCAGCGTAGCCCACGCGGACACAGATACCCAGTACTTC.

Written as DNA, the CDR3 is TGTGCCATCAGTGAGTCTCGGTTTGGGGGACAGTATGGCTACACCTTC. Its translation is CAISESRFGGQYGYTF. The chain employs TRBV10-3 and TRBJ1-2; the match to TRBD1 covers 7 bases. The germline gives CDR1 ENHRY, CDR2 SYGVKD. V was pared by 0 bases and J by 5 bases, with 9 bases of the junction left unmatched. The CDR3 is 16 residues long.

The rearrangement joins TRBV9 to TRBJ1-5; no clear D. V gave up 3 bases and J gave up 16 bases, with 23 bases separating them. The CDR3 is 14 amino acids. CDR1 is SGDLS and CDR2 is YYNGEE in the germline V gene. Here the CDR3 reads CASSEGSNTQYFHF. CDR3 coding DNA: TGTGCCAGCAGCGAAGGGTCAAACACGCAGTATTTTCATTTT.